Shown below are 19 T cell receptor beta chains from a single sample sequenced in a study of blood T cell repertoires in COVID-19. Clones were read by immunoSEQ multiplex PCR, and TCRdb kept only the in-frame ones, dropping some. The sample yields some 150,000 clones, just over 85% seen once. Material for sequencing was peripheral blood. All receptors come from a man aged 65 to 79 with acute or convalescent COVID-19.

This clone was counted between two and nine times. The chain links TRBV5-4 to TRBJ2-3, with 13 bases that match TRBD2. The length of the CDR3 is 15 residues. Losses at the gene ends were 1 base for V and 5 bases for J; bases not matched to a gene: 1. The germline V gene has CDR1 SGHNT and CDR2 YYREEE (reference sequence). CDR3 region: CASSLRTSGRDTQYF. In DNA form, the CDR3 reads TGTGCCAGCAGCTTGAGGACTAGCGGGAGAGATACGCAGTATTTT.

For this clone: At the DNA level, this CDR3 is encoded by other sequences in the same sample as well. This rearrangement joins TRBV9 to TRBJ2-7; D might be TRBD2 (7 bases). The V end lost 0 bases, the J end lost 3 bases, and 10 bases lay between the germline ends. CDR1 SGDLS and CDR2 YYNGEE come from the germline V gene. The CDR3 length is 14 residues. The DNA for the CDR3 is TGTGCCAGCAGCGTAGGGAGGGGGGGCTACGAGCAGTACTTC. The encoded protein is CASSVGRGGYEQYF.

The chain is built from TRBV3-1 (or the pseudogene TRBV3-2) and TRBJ2-3; TRBD2 is a possible D gene (5 bases). The CDR3 consists of 14 residues. Germline CDR1 is LGHDT and CDR2 is YNNKEL (reference sequence). V lost 4 bases, J lost 0 bases, and 8 bases lay in between. This CDR3 reads CASSPWTSTDTQYF. The CDR3 DNA follows: TGTGCCAGCAGCCCTTGGACTAGCACAGATACGCAGTATTTT.

The J gene is TRBJ2-5, the V gene TRBV5-1; 9 positions agree with TRBD1. With 7 bases clipped from V and 2 bases from J, the junction kept 9 bases outside the gene matches. The length of the CDR3 is 15 residues. Per the germline V gene, CDR1 is SGHRS and CDR2 is YFSETQ. Here the CDR3 reads CASCVGQGRQETQYF. The CDR3 DNA follows: TGCGCCAGCTGCGTCGGACAGGGGAGGCAAGAGACCCAGTACTTC.

The DNA for the CDR3 is TGTGCCACCAGCGGTAGGGAGAGTAAGGTGACAACTAATGAAAAACTGTTTTTT. It codes for CATSGRESKVTTNEKLFF. J is TRBJ1-4 and V is TRBV15, with D uncertain. V was clipped by 5 bases and J by 0 bases, with 19 bases between them. Per the germline V gene, CDR1 is LNHNV and CDR2 is YYDKDF (reference sequence). CDR3 size: 18 residues.

The chain uses TRBV25-1 and TRBJ2-1; 9 nucleotides line up with TRBD2. CDR1 MGHDK and CDR2 SYGVNS come from the germline V gene. This CDR3 is 17 amino acids long. The trim removed 3 bases at V and 4 bases at J, leaving 10 bases unmatched. The CDR3: CASSDNRGRAGYNEQFF. CDR3 DNA: TGTGCCAGCAGTGATAACCGCGGGAGGGCAGGGTACAATGAGCAGTTCTTC.

V usage is TRBV28 and J usage is TRBJ1-2; maybe TRBD1 (6 bases). Per the germline V gene, CDR1 is MDHEN and CDR2 is SYDVKM. This CDR3 contains 13 residues. The ends were cut back, 1 base at V and 7 bases at J, with 10 bases in the middle. CDR3 in amino acids: CASSLSGVSGYTF. The CDR3 DNA sequence: TGTGCCAGCAGTTTATCAGGGGTTAGTGGCTACACCTTC.

As DNA, the CDR3 is TGTGCCAGCAGCCCCACTAGCGGTAGCGGGGAGACCCAGTACTTC. Residues: CASSPTSGSGETQYF. This chain joins TRBV5-4 and TRBJ2-5; 8 bases agree with TRBD2. Germline assignment: CDR1 SGHNT and CDR2 YYREEE (reference sequence). The CDR3 is 15 residues long. Trimming at V came to 4 bases and at J to 5 bases, leaving 10 bases not matched to a gene.

This chain links TRBV7-9 with TRBJ2-2; TRBD2 matches 12 bases. CDR1 SEHNR and CDR2 FQNEAQ come from the germline V gene (reference sequence). V was pared by 1 base and J by 4 bases, with 1 base of the junction left unmatched. The CDR3 loop spans 16 amino acids. The DNA of the CDR3 is TGTGCCAGCAGCTTAGGACTAGCGGGAGCCACCGGGGAGCTGTTTTTT. Translated, it gives CASSLGLAGATGELFF.

The chain has TRBV28 and TRBJ1-2; D possibly corresponds to TRBD1 (5 bases). V lost 1 base and J lost 8, with 14 bases in between. Germline V CDR1 and CDR2: MDHEN, SYDVKM. This CDR3 comprises 14 residues. The CDR3 reads CASSLSAGEKGYTF. The CDR3 DNA is TGTGCCAGCAGTTTATCGGCGGGGGAGAAGGGCTACACCTTC.

The chain is built from TRBV15 and TRBJ1-5; D might be TRBD1 (5 bases). The CDR3 extends over 17 amino acids. Per the germline V gene, CDR1 is LNHNV and CDR2 is YYDKDF (reference sequence). Trimming shortened V by 5 bases and J by 0 bases, and 17 bases separated the two germline ends. The CDR3 sequence: CATSLPTDRNSNQPQHF. Here the CDR3 DNA reads TGTGCCACCAGCCTACCTACCGACAGAAATAGCAATCAGCCCCAGCATTTT. The variable domain in full, completed from reference TRBV15 and TRBJ1-5, reads DAMVIQNPRYQVTQFGKPVTLSCSQTLNHNVMYWYQQKSSQAPKLLFHYYDKDFNNEADTPDNFQSRRPNTSFCFLDIRSPGLGDTAMYLCATSLPTDRNSNQPQHFGDGTRLSIL.

The rearrangement links TRBV7-9 to TRBJ2-1, with 11 nucleotides matching TRBD2. This CDR3 spans 15 amino acids. Germline values: CDR1 SEHNR, CDR2 FQNEAQ (reference sequence). V gave up 8 bases and J gave up 3 bases; unmatched junction bases: 6. The CDR3 reads CASGLAGGLYNEQFF. In nucleotides, the CDR3 is TGTGCCAGCGGATTAGCGGGAGGGCTCTACAATGAGCAGTTCTTC.

There are a few counts of this clone. The chain uses TRBV24-1 and TRBJ2-1; 7 bases fit TRBD2. This CDR3 region has 15 residues. Germline assignment: CDR1 KGHDR and CDR2 SFDVKD. V was pared by 0 bases and J by 8 bases, with 6 bases of the junction left unmatched. DNA of the CDR3: TGTGCCACCAGTGATTTGACGGGAGGACAAGATGAGCAGTTCTTC. Protein sequence: CATSDLTGGQDEQFF.

V and J are TRBV3-1 (or the pseudogene TRBV3-2) and TRBJ2-1, with TRBD2 as a possible D gene (5 bases). Germline V lookup: CDR1 LGHDT, CDR2 YNNKEL (reference sequence). This CDR3 has 15 residues. V was clipped by 4 bases and J by 0 bases, with 10 bases between them. The CDR3 sequence is CASSPYRDSYNEQFF. For the CDR3, the DNA is TGTGCCAGCAGCCCTTACCGGGACTCCTACAATGAGCAGTTCTTC.

The chain uses TRBV14 and TRBJ1-6; a possible D gene is TRBD1 (5 bases). The CDR3 is made up of 15 amino acids. The germline gives CDR1 SGHDN, CDR2 FVKESK. V gave up 1 base and J gave up 5 bases, with 9 bases separating them. In DNA form, the CDR3 reads TGTGCCAGCAGCCAAGCCGCAGGGAATAATTCACCCCTCCACTTT. It codes for CASSQAAGNNSPLHF.

The rearrangement links TRBV14 to TRBJ2-7, with D possibly matching TRBD2 (5 bases). The germline V gene encodes CDR1 SGHDN and CDR2 FVKESK. This CDR3 comprises 15 residues. Between the trimmed V and J ends, which lost 4 bases and 2 bases, there was a span of 15 bases. DNA of the CDR3: TGTGCCAGCAGCCGGCGGACTCCCCGCCCCTACGAGCAGTACTTC. Amino acids: CASSRRTPRPYEQYF.

In the case of this clone: A clone one base away is much larger, so this may be a read error. In the same sample, other DNA sequences code for this CDR3. The chain uses TRBV5-4 and TRBJ1-2; TRBD1 agrees at 7 bases. This CDR3 contains 13 residues. J gave up 4 bases and V 0 bases, and 0 bases lay outside the gene matches. Germline V gene lookup returns CDR1 SGHNT and CDR2 YYREEE (reference sequence). The CDR3 protein is CASSLDRGYGYTF. CDR3 coding DNA: TGTGCCAGCAGCTTGGACAGGGGCTATGGCTACACCTTC.

The chain uses TRBV12-3 or TRBV12-4 and TRBJ2-1; D might be TRBD1 (6 bases). CDR3 size: 12 residues. V lost 5 bases, J lost 15 bases, and 17 bases lay in between. This CDR3 reads CASSPDRSEVFF. The CDR3 DNA follows: TGTGCCAGCAGTCCCGACAGGAGTGAGGTGTTCTTC.

J is TRBJ2-5 and V is TRBV3-1 (or the pseudogene TRBV3-2), with TRBD2 matching 15 bases. Trimming removed 4 bases from V and 4 bases from J; junction bases left unmatched: 7. The CDR3 sequence is 17 residues long. Germline V gives CDR1 LGHDT, CDR2 YNNKEL (reference sequence). The CDR3 DNA reads TGTGCCAGCAGCCTCGGACTAGCGGGAGGGAGGATAGAGACCCAGTACTTC. Translating gives CASSLGLAGGRIETQYF.